The 11 T cell receptor beta chains below all came from one sample that was sequenced in a study of blood T cells in healthy people across ages. A second PCR, run for 7 to 11 cycles, used a sample-barcoded 5' primer plus a J-beta primer mix. TCRdb used MiXCR to reprocess the 5' RACE reads, holding one entry per CDR3 protein. The data contain nearly 800,000 distinct CDR3 sequences, about 56% of them singletons. The specimen sequenced was blood. The receptors come from a man between 35 and 55 years old in good health.

The gene calls are TRBV28 and TRBJ2-1; TRBD2 agrees at 11 bases. The CDR3 is made up of 18 amino acids. V was pared by 4 bases and J by 0 bases, with 8 bases of the junction left unmatched. CDR1 is MDHEN, CDR2 SYDVKM, per germline. The CDR3 coding sequence is TGTGCCAGCAGTTCTACTAGCGGGAGCGGGTACTCCTACAATGAGCAGTTCTTC. This translates into CASSSTSGSGYSYNEQFF.

V is TRBV4-3 and J is TRBJ2-7, with a tentative D call TRBD1 (6 bases). The CDR3 length is 16 residues. Per the germline V gene, CDR1 is LGHNA and CDR2 is YSLEER. V lost 0 bases and J lost 0, with 12 bases in between. The CDR3 reads CASSQDWGTSSYEQYF. The CDR3 nucleotides are TGCGCCAGCAGCCAAGATTGGGGGACAAGCTCCTACGAGCAGTACTTC.

This chain connects TRBV27 to TRBJ2-7, with D maybe TRBD2 (5 bases). V lost 5 bases, J lost 6 bases, and 11 bases lay in between. Germline V gene lookup returns CDR1 MNHEY and CDR2 SMNVEV (reference sequence). This CDR3 comprises 12 residues. The CDR3 protein is CASSHRGFEQYF. Written as DNA, the CDR3 is TGTGCCAGCAGTCACAGAGGGTTCGAGCAGTACTTC.

The rearrangement joins TRBV2 to TRBJ2-3, with TRBD2 as a possible D gene (6 bases). Germline lookup yields CDR1 SNHLY and CDR2 FYNNEI. With 6 bases removed from V and 0 bases from J, the gap between germline ends came to 22 bases. The length of the CDR3 is 18 residues. This CDR3 reads CASRQPYSAGTSTDTQYF. The CDR3 region has the DNA TGTGCCAGCAGGCAACCCTACTCCGCGGGAACTAGCACAGATACGCAGTATTTT.

This clonotype has only one observation. This chain connects TRBV4-2 to TRBJ1-4; a possible D gene is TRBD1 (5 bases). Trimming removed 4 bases at V and 5 bases at J, with 17 bases between. Per the germline V gene, CDR1 is LGHNA and CDR2 is YNFKEQ. The CDR3 spans 16 residues. Written as DNA, the CDR3 is TGTGCCAGCAGCCCATCGGACGGGGCAGGAAATGAAAAACTGTTTTTT. Amino acid sequence: CASSPSDGAGNEKLFF.

The V call is TRBV20-1, the J call TRBJ2-5; maybe TRBD1 (5 bases). The DNA end lines up better with TRBJ2-7; the J call may be wrong. This CDR3 region has 16 residues. The germline V gene encodes CDR1 DFQATT and CDR2 SNEGSKA (reference sequence). CDR3 DNA: TGCAGTGCTAGAGGCGGTCCTAGGGGCACCAACTACGAGCAGTACTTC. It is translated as CSARGGPRGTNYEQYF.

This clonotype was counted at least ten times. The V gene is TRBV12-3 or TRBV12-4, the J gene TRBJ1-2; the match to TRBD1 covers 7 bases. This CDR3 comprises 13 residues. Trimming cost V 6 bases and J 4 bases; bases outside gene matches: 5. CDR3 residues: CASSLGQLYGYTF. CDR3 DNA: TGTGCCAGCAGCTTGGGACAGCTCTATGGCTACACCTTC.

V gene TRBV18 combines with J gene TRBJ2-2; D remains unclear. V was pared by 6 bases and J by 5 bases, with 13 bases between. There are 14 residues in the CDR3. Germline CDR1 reads KGHSH; CDR2 reads LQKENI. CDR3 bases: TGTGCCAGCTCGGCGACGACTTCTACCGGGGAGCTGTTTTTT. Amino acids: CASSATTSTGELFF.

V usage is TRBV6-4 and J usage is TRBJ2-1; 7 bases fit TRBD1. V was pared by 6 bases and J by 9 bases, with 8 bases of the junction left unmatched. The CDR3 has 13 amino acids. The V gene's germline CDR1 is MRHNA and CDR2 SNTAGT. The CDR3 is CASSPTGLGEQFF. The CDR3 DNA reads TGTGCCAGCAGCCCGACAGGGTTGGGTGAGCAGTTCTTC.

This chain connects TRBV12-3 or TRBV12-4 to TRBJ1-4; tentatively, D is TRBD1 (5 bases). CDR3 length equals 14 residues. The germline V and J ends were trimmed by 6 bases and 7 bases, with 15 bases remaining between them. This CDR3 is CASRPGTVGEKLFF. For the CDR3, the DNA is TGTGCCAGCAGGCCCGGGACTGTGGGTGAAAAACTGTTTTTT.

CDR3 amino acids: CATSDSGGGGPRNEQFF. CDR3 DNA sequence: TGTGCCACCAGTGATTCCGGAGGGGGAGGGCCCCGCAATGAGCAGTTCTTC. V is TRBV24-1 and J is TRBJ2-1; D possibly corresponds to TRBD2 (7 bases). Trimming took off 2 bases at V and 6 bases at J, with 19 bases between the two ends. CDR1 and CDR2 from the germline V gene are KGHDR and SFDVKD. The CDR3 totals 17 residues.